What follows are 8 T cell receptor beta chains derived from one specimen sequenced in a study of OX40 agonist ivuxolimab in advanced cancers. The table came from immunoSEQ multiplex PCR; TCRdb's copy has only in-frame clones and leaves some out. The sample comprises some 120,000 clones, around 92% of which are singletons, and about 0.81% rests with the top ten. The material sequenced was CD4+ or CD8+ T cells sorted from blood, taken in a trial of the OX40 agonist ivuxolimab. These receptors were collected from an adult with an advanced solid tumor such as melanoma, head and neck, liver or kidney cancer.

V gene TRBV19 combines with J gene TRBJ1-2; a possible D gene is TRBD1 (5 bases). Trimming took 1 base from V and 2 from J, leaving 11 bases between them. The CDR3 consists of 15 residues. Germline V gives CDR1 LNHDA, CDR2 SQIVND (reference sequence). CDR3 loop: CASSIVAGPNYGYTF. The CDR3 DNA follows: TGTGCCAGTAGTATAGTGGCAGGGCCGAACTATGGCTACACCTTC.

The V and J genes are TRBV27 and TRBJ1-2, with unresolved D. V lost 8 bases and J 8 bases, leaving 18 bases between the germline ends. The CDR3 has 13 amino acids. CDR1 and CDR2 from the germline V gene are MNHEY and SMNVEV (reference sequence). Here the CDR3 reads CASAPGRSGGYTF. DNA of the CDR3: TGTGCCAGCGCCCCGGGTCGTTCGGGCGGCTACACCTTC.

The chain employs TRBV29-1 and TRBJ1-1; D unclear. The CDR3 has 10 amino acids. Deletions cut 4 bases from V and 6 bases from J, with 6 bases between. Germline V gene lookup returns CDR1 SQVTM and CDR2 ANQGSEA. The CDR3 nucleotides are TGCAGCGTTGGTGGGGCTGAAGCTTTCTTT. Its protein product is CSVGGAEAFF.

This chain uses TRBV11-3 with TRBJ2-2, with D hard to call. CDR1 is SGHNT, CDR2 YENEEA, per germline. Deletions cut 3 bases from V and 6 bases from J, with 11 bases between. CDR3 length: 14 residues. CDR3 nucleotides: TGTGCCAGCAGCTTCCGGACGCCCGCCGGGGAGCTGTTTTTT. Its translation: CASSFRTPAGELFF. Full variable domain (missing parts from reference TRBV11-3 and TRBJ2-2): EAGVVQSPRYKIIEKKQPVAFWCNPISGHNTLYWYLQNLGQGPELLIRYENEEAVDDSQLPKDRFSAERLKGVDSTLKIQPAELGDSAVYLCASSFRTPAGELFFGEGSRLTVL.

This clone was seen only a few times. V is TRBV2 and J is TRBJ1-2; no definite D call. Between the trimmed V and J ends, which lost 1 base and 6 bases, there was a span of 9 bases. The germline gives CDR1 SNHLY, CDR2 FYNNEI. The length of the CDR3 is 13 residues. The CDR3 reads CASSEVIYNGYTF. CDR3 nucleotides: TGTGCCAGCAGTGAAGTGATTTACAATGGCTACACCTTC.

The chain links TRBV7-3 to TRBJ1-2; the D is unclear. V was trimmed by 0 bases and J by 0 bases, leaving 11 bases between them. CDR3 length equals 16 residues. Germline CDR1 SGHTA, CDR2 FQGTGA. The CDR3 loop is CASSLTGSAANYGYTF. For the CDR3, the DNA is TGTGCCAGCAGCTTAACGGGCTCAGCAGCTAACTATGGCTACACCTTC.

The V and J genes are TRBV19 and TRBJ2-1, with TRBD2 matching over 8 bases. The CDR3 has 15 residues. J was trimmed by 5 bases and V by 2 bases; bases with no gene match: 5. The germline CDR1 and CDR2 sequences are LNHDA and SQIVND (reference sequence). In DNA form, the CDR3 reads TGTGCCAGTAGTATATATCTAGCGGGCAACAATGAGCAGTTCTTC. Translated, it gives CASSIYLAGNNEQFF.

The chain is built from TRBV25-1 and TRBJ2-2; D might be TRBD1 or TRBD2, each matching 5 bases. V lost 1 base, J lost 1 base, and 10 bases lay in between. The CDR3 is 16 amino acids. CDR1 and CDR2 from the germline V gene are MGHDK and SYGVNS. The CDR3 sequence: CASSESGTMNTGELFF. The CDR3 DNA reads as TGTGCCAGCAGTGAATCTGGGACCATGAACACCGGGGAGCTGTTTTTT. Full variable domain (rest looked up from reference TRBV25-1 and TRBJ2-2): EADIYQTPRYLVIGTGKKITLECSQTMGHDKMYWYQQDPGMELHLIHYSYGVNSTEKGDLSSESTVSRIRTEHFPLTLESARPSHTSQYLCASSESGTMNTGELFFGEGSRLTVL.